The sequence of this T cell receptor (beta chain) was determined in a study of Graves' ophthalmopathy and Graves' hyperthyroidism. Study-level points and caveats: Blood shared most expanded thyroid clonotypes above 0.001 frequency.

Investigators amplified TCR beta CDR3 regions from RNA transcripts. First-round RT-PCR employed HTBI primers, with a second-round multiplex PCR after it. TCRdb independently ran MiXCR on the multiplex PCR reads; one entry per CDR3 protein. The top ten hold approximately 12% of the sample, which has about 1.1 million distinct CDR3 sequences, about 35% seen once. Patients were left out if they had other autoimmune diseases, uncontrolled infections, pregnancy or lactation. This clonotype was counted once. The antigen remains unidentified. V lost 8 bases, J lost 3 bases, and 20 bases stayed unmatched. CDR1 and CDR2 from the germline V gene are WSHSY and SAAADI. The CDR3 runs to 19 residues.

The source material was peripheral blood or thyroid tissue (not recorded which). The chain recombines TRBV10-2 with TRBJ1-2; 11 nucleotides agree with TRBD1. The sequence came from an adult man with Graves' hyperthyroidism. The CDR3 here is CASSDRGRDTERYYYGYTF. The CDR3 bases are TGCGCCAGCTCGGACAGGGGGCGGGACACTGAACGATACTACTATGGCTACACCTTC.